This entry concerns a single TCR beta chain. The record originates from a study of blood T cells in healthy people across ages. Alongside a J-beta primer mix, a sample-barcoded 5' primer served in a second PCR lasting about 7 to 12 cycles. Via MiXCR, TCRdb re-called the 5' RACE reads, giving one row per CDR3 protein. The table includes more than 750,000 distinct CDR3 sequences, almost 30% detected once. Each sample had at least 6 million PBMCs isolated. This CDR3 has 14 residues. Germline CDR1 SGDLS, CDR2 YYNGEE. Trimming removed 4 bases at V and 6 bases at J, with 14 bases between. Another study also made use of these data, one on T cells of mothers and their children.

The TCR comes from a woman in her forties in good health. Material for sequencing was blood. This chain connects TRBV9 to TRBJ2-1; D is ambiguous. CDR3 residues: CASSTATSLNEQFF. The CDR3, as DNA: TGTGCCAGCAGCACAGCGACGTCGCTCAATGAGCAGTTCTTC.